Presented here are 18 T cell receptor beta chains from one specimen sequenced in a study of T cell repertoires in cytomegalovirus infection. From the reads, TCRdb called clonotypes with MiXCR, one entry per CDR3 protein. The table lists about 920,000 distinct CDR3 sequences, roughly 30% of them singletons. These receptors lack a known antigen. Sample: cultured CD8+ T cells from PBMCs, taken from culture after CMV antigen stimulation. These receptors were taken from a human donor in good health (CMV status not recorded). Some clones in this sample may be carry-over from other donors' samples.

This clonotype was found once. CDR3 in DNA: TGTGCCAGCAGGCAGGGCGCGCTGACTGAAGCTTTCTTT. Translated, it gives CASRQGALTEAFF. The chain carries TRBV12-3 or TRBV12-4 and TRBJ1-1; D possibly corresponds to TRBD1 (5 bases). V shed 6 bases and J shed 5 bases, with 13 bases lying between them. This CDR3 region has 13 residues.

V gene TRBV7-9 combines with J gene TRBJ2-7, with 9 bases identical to TRBD1. The CDR3 has 13 amino acids. V gave up 4 bases and J gave up 5 bases; unmatched junction bases: 3. The germline V gene encodes CDR1 SEHNR and CDR2 FQNEAQ (reference sequence). The CDR3, as DNA: TGTGCCAGCAGCTACGGGGACAGGGACGAGCAGTACGTC. Its translation: CASSYGDRDEQYV.

V gene TRBV6-1 combines with J gene TRBJ1-1; no clear D gene. The CDR3 extends over 14 amino acids. Germline assignment: CDR1 MNHNS and CDR2 SASEGT. With 7 bases removed from V and 0 bases from J, the gap between germline ends came to 12 bases. CDR3 in DNA: TGTGCCAGCACCGTTAGAGACGTGAACACTGAAGCTTTCTTT. This encodes CASTVRDVNTEAFF.

V gene TRBV12-3 or TRBV12-4 combines with J gene TRBJ2-7; tentative D call: TRBD2 (6 bases). CDR3 size: 14 residues. V was cut by 8 bases and J by 7 bases, with 21 bases left in between. CDR3 in DNA: TGTGCCAGCTCCGGGAGCGGGCCCTGGGGGGAGCAGTACGTC. It translates to CASSGSGPWGEQYV.

The chain couples TRBV12-3 or TRBV12-4 to TRBJ2-1, with 7 positions matching TRBD2. The CDR3 runs to 16 residues. J lost 4 bases, V lost 5 bases, and 11 bases had no gene match. The CDR3 here is CASSPSGVRMYNEQFF. In DNA form, the CDR3 reads TGTGCCAGCAGTCCCAGCGGGGTTCGGATGTACAATGAGCAGTTCTTC.

This clonotype was counted a few times. V and J are TRBV7-6 and TRBJ2-3, with D perhaps matching TRBD1 or TRBD2 (5 bases each). Per the germline V gene, CDR1 is SGHVS and CDR2 is FNYEAQ. CDR3 length equals 17 residues. Trimming shortened V by 1 base and J by 5 bases, and 19 bases separated the two germline ends. CDR3 residues: CASSLVSRGGSGDTQYF. The CDR3 coding sequence is TGTGCCAGCAGCTTAGTCTCTCGGGGCGGTTCTGGAGATACGCAGTATTTT.

This clonotype was seen a few times. The J gene is TRBJ2-3, the V gene TRBV6-5; D gene unclear. There are 13 residues in the CDR3. Germline CDR1 reads MNHEY; CDR2 reads SVGAGI. Trimming stripped 3 bases from V and 4 bases from J, with 8 bases between. The CDR3 is CASSYVAADTQYF. In DNA form, the CDR3 reads TGTGCCAGCAGTTATGTTGCAGCAGATACGCAGTATTTT.

The rearrangement uses TRBV20-1 and TRBJ2-7; maybe TRBD1 (7 bases). Trimming removed 4 bases from V and 2 bases from J, with 30 bases in between. The V gene's germline CDR1 is DFQATT and CDR2 SNEGSKA (reference sequence). This CDR3 contains 19 residues. The CDR3 nucleotides are TGCAGTGCTACGGGCCTGGAGGGGGCGCTTAATGGCGGCCCCTACGAGCAGTACTTC. Amino acids: CSATGLEGALNGGPYEQYF.

This chain joins TRBV12-3 or TRBV12-4 and TRBJ2-1, with D uncertain. This CDR3 has 11 amino acids. V lost 8 bases and J 8 bases, leaving 10 bases between the germline ends. The chain's CDR3 is CASYHADEQFF. As DNA, the CDR3 is TGTGCCAGCTATCACGCTGATGAGCAGTTCTTC.

A few counts support this clonotype. CDR3 nucleotides: TGCAGCGTTTCCGGGACAGGCTCCTACAATGAGCAGTTCTTC. Protein sequence: CSVSGTGSYNEQFF. The V and J genes are TRBV29-1 and TRBJ2-1, with 8 bases fitting TRBD1. J was trimmed by 0 bases and V by 5 bases; bases with no gene match: 3. This CDR3 contains 14 residues. CDR1 and CDR2 from the germline V gene are SQVTM and ANQGSEA.

This clonotype has only a few counts. The chain couples TRBV6-5 to TRBJ2-3; no clear D gene. Germline V gene data show CDR1 as MNHEY and CDR2 as SVGAGI. The CDR3 contains 16 residues. The ends were cut back, 2 bases at V and 0 bases at J, with 12 bases in the middle. The CDR3: CASSYGVFSSTDTQYF. The CDR3 region has the DNA TGTGCCAGCAGTTACGGGGTTTTCTCCAGCACAGATACGCAGTATTTT.

A few counts support this clonotype. The gene calls are TRBV4-2 and TRBJ2-5; TRBD2 might be the D (6 bases). The ends were cut back, 4 bases at V and 5 bases at J, with 11 bases in the middle. Looked up from germline, CDR1 is LGHNA and CDR2 is YNFKEQ. The CDR3 loop spans 13 amino acids. In DNA, the CDR3 is TGTGCCAGCAGCCTTGGGACTTTCGAGACCCAGTACTTC. It is translated as CASSLGTFETQYF.

This chain joins TRBV20-1 and TRBJ2-7; possibly TRBD2 for D (7 bases). The V and J ends lost 5 bases and 2 bases respectively, with 22 bases between them. Germline V gene data show CDR1 as DFQATT and CDR2 as SNEGSKA (reference sequence). The CDR3 covers 16 residues. CDR3 amino acids: CSAFPGGGEVPYEQYF. CDR3 nucleotides: TGCAGTGCTTTCCCAGGAGGGGGGGAAGTCCCCTACGAGCAGTACTTC.

This chain connects TRBV7-9 to TRBJ2-4, with D perhaps matching TRBD1 or TRBD2 (7 bases each). The CDR3 loop spans 21 amino acids. Trimming left V 4 bases short and J 0 bases short, with 28 bases between. The germline V gene has CDR1 SEHNR and CDR2 FQNEAQ (reference sequence). The CDR3 reads CASSWERDSNKSSGAKNIQYF. The CDR3 nucleotides read TGTGCCAGCAGCTGGGAGAGGGACAGTAATAAATCTAGCGGAGCCAAAAACATTCAGTACTTC.

Concerning this clonotype: The conserved closing phenylalanine or tryptophan is absent in this CDR3, likely reflecting a read error. The J gene is TRBJ2-1, the V gene TRBV5-6; 12 positions match TRBD2. Trimming removed 4 bases from V and 4 bases from J; junction bases left unmatched: 6. The germline V gene has CDR1 SGHDT and CDR2 YYEEEE. This CDR3 contains 16 residues. The CDR3 bases are TGTGCCAGCAGCAAATTGACTAGCGGGGGTTACAATGAGCAGTTCGTC. Translated, it gives CASSKLTSGGYNEQFV.

Many counts were recorded for this clonotype. The chain joins TRBV7-9 to TRBJ1-1; the D is unclear. V lost 1 base and J lost 5, with 5 bases in between. The CDR3 loop spans 12 amino acids. Germline CDR1 SEHNR, CDR2 FQNEAQ (reference sequence). Here the CDR3 reads CASSLGETEAFF. DNA for the CDR3: TGTGCCAGCAGCTTAGGAGAGACTGAAGCTTTCTTT.

This clonotype was counted a few times. This chain uses TRBV15 with TRBJ1-1; no definite D call. Germline values: CDR1 LNHNV, CDR2 YYDKDF (reference sequence). With 1 base removed from V and 0 bases from J, the gap between germline ends came to 6 bases. This CDR3 spans 14 amino acids. The CDR3 coding sequence is TGTGCCACCAGCAGAGGAGGTTTGAACACTGAAGCTTTCTTT. It translates to CATSRGGLNTEAFF.

The CDR3 coding sequence is TGTGCCAGCAGCTTTGCTTACCGACAGGGGATCTACAATGAGCAGTTCTTC. Protein product: CASSFAYRQGIYNEQFF. The J gene is TRBJ2-1, the V gene TRBV7-9; 8 bases align to TRBD1. The V gene's germline CDR1 is SEHNR and CDR2 FQNEAQ (reference sequence). The CDR3 has 17 amino acids. The trim removed 3 bases at V and 3 bases at J, leaving 10 bases unmatched.